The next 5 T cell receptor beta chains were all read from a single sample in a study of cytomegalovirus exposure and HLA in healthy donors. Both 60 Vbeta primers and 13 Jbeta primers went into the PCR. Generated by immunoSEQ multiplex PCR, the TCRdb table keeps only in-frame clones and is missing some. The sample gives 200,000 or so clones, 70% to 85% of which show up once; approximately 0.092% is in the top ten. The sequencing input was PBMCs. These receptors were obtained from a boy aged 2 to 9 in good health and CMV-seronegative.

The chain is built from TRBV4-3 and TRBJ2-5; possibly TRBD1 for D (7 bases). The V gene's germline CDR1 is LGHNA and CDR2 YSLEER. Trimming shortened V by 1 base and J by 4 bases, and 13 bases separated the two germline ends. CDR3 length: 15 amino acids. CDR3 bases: TGCGCCAGCAGCCAAGGCGGGACAGCCCGAGAGACCCAGTACTTC. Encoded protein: CASSQGGTARETQYF.

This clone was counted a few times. CDR3 sequence reads: CASGRGRSTEAFF. The DNA of the CDR3 is TGTGCCAGTGGGAGGGGAAGAAGCACTGAAGCTTTCTTT. This rearrangement joins TRBV6-6 to TRBJ1-1, with a possible D match to TRBD1 (5 bases). Germline V gives CDR1 MNHNY, CDR2 SVGAGI (reference sequence). CDR3 length equals 13 residues. Trimming pared 9 bases from V and 4 bases from J, leaving 15 bases between.

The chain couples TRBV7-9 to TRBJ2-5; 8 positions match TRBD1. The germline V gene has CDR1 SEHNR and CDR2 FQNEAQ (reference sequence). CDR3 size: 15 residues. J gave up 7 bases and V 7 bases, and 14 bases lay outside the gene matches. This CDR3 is CASNTLPGQGVTQYF. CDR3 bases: TGTGCCAGCAACACGCTGCCAGGACAGGGAGTGACCCAGTACTTC. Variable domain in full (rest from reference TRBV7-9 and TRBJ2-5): DTGVSQNPRHKITKRGQNVTFRCDPISEHNRLYWYRQTLGQGPEFLTYFQNEAQLEKSRLLSDRFSAERPKGSFSTLEIQRTEQGDSAMYLCASNTLPGQGVTQYFGPGTRLLVL.

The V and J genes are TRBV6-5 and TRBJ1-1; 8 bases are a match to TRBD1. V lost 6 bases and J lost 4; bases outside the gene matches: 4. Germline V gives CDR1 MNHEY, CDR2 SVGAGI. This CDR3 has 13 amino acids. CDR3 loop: CASSRGRSTEAFF. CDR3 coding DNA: TGTGCCAGCAGCAGGGGGCGAAGCACTGAAGCTTTCTTT.

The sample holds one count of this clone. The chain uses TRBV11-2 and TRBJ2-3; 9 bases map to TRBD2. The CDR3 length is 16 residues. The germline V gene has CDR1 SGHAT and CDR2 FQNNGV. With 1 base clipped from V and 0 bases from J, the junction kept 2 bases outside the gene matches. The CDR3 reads CASSLVLAGSTDTQYF. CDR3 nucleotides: TGTGCCAGCAGCTTAGTTCTAGCGGGGAGCACAGATACGCAGTATTTT.